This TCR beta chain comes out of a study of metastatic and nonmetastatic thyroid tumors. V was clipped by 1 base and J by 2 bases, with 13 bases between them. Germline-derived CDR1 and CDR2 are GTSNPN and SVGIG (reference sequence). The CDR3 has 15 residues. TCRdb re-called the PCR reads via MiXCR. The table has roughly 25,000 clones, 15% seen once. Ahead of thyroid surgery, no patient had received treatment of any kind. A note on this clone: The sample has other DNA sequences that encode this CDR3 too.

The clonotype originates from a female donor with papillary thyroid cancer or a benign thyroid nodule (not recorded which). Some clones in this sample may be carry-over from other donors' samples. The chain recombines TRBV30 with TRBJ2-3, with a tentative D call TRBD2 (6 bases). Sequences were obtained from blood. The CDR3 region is CAWSAGGLYTDTQYF. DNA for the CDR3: TGTGCCTGGAGTGCCGGGGGTCTGTACACAGATACGCAGTATTTT.